This TCR beta chain emerged from a study of T cell repertoires in cytomegalovirus infection. Study-level background: CMV infection together with matching HLA type was indicated by public TCR beta signatures.

Overall study findings and caveats: What dominated the ex vivo response were HLA-C-restricted CMV-specific TCR beta clonotypes. Using cumulative public TCR beta family frequency, the authors identified those who carried CMV together with the relevant HLA.

This clonotype occurred many times. The antigen remains unidentified. TCRdb re-called the reads with MiXCR, one entry per CDR3 protein. The top ten hold roughly half of the sample, which has 270,000 or so distinct CDR3 sequences, approximately 15% seen once. Germline V gives CDR1 SGHVS, CDR2 FQNEAQ. This CDR3 comprises 15 residues. The V gene end was trimmed by 2 bases and the J gene end by 2 bases; junction bases not matched to a gene: 3. The sequence was collected from a human donor in good health (CMV status not recorded). Some clones in this sample may be carry-over from other donors' samples. This rearrangement joins TRBV7-8 to TRBJ2-3; TRBD2 aligns across 8 bases. Specimen: CD8+ T cells from PBMCs. Here the CDR3 reads CASSLSGGATDTQYF. In DNA, the CDR3 is TGTGCCAGCAGCTTATCCGGGGGGGCCACAGATACGCAGTATTTT.